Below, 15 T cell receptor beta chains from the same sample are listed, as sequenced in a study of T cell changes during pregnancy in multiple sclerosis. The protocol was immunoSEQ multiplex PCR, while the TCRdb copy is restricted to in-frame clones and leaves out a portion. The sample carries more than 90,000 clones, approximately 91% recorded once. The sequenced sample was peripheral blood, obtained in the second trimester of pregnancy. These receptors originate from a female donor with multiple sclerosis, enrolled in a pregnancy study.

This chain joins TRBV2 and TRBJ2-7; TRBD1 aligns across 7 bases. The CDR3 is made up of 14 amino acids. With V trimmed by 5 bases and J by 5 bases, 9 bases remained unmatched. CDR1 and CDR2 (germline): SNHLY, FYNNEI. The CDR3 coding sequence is TGTGCCAGCAGTCGACAGGGTGCTGCCAACGAGCAGTACTTC. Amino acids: CASSRQGAANEQYF.

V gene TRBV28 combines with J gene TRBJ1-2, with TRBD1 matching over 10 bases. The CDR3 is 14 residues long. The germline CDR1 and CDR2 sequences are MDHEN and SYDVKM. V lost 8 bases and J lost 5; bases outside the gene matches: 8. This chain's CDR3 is CASGMPGQGYGYTF. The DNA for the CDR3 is TGTGCCAGCGGAATGCCGGGACAGGGGTATGGCTACACCTTC.

CDR3 DNA sequence: TGTGCCAGCAGTGAAGATCTACTCAAGAAGACCCAGTACTTC. Translation: CASSEDLLKKTQYF. The chain uses TRBV6-1 and TRBJ2-5; D is unresolved. This CDR3 is 14 amino acids long. V lost 1 base, J lost 6 bases, and 12 bases lay in between. Germline values: CDR1 MNHNS, CDR2 SASEGT.

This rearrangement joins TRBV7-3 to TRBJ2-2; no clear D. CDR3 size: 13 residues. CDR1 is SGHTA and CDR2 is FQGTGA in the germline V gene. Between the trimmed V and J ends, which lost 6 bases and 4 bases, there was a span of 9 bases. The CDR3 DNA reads TGTGCCAGCAGGTCTGGCGGCACCGGGGAGCTGTTTTTT. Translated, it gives CASRSGGTGELFF.

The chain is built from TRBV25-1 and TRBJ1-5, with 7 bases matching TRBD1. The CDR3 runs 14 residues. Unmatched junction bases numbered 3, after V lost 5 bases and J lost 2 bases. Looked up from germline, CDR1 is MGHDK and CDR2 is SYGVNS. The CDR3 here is CASSPTGGNQPQHF. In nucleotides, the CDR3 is TGTGCCAGCAGTCCCACAGGGGGCAATCAGCCCCAGCATTTT.

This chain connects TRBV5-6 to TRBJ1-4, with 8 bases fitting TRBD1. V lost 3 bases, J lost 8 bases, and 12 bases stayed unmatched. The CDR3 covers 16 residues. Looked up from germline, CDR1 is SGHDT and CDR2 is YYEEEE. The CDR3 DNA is TGTGCCAGCAGCTCAAACCTTGGACAGGGCTGGGAAAAACTGTTTTTT. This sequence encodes CASSSNLGQGWEKLFF.

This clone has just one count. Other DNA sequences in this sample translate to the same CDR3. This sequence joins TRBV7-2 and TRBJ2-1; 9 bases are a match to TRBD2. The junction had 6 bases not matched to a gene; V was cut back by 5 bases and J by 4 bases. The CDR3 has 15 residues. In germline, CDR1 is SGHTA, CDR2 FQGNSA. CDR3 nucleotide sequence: TGTGCCAGCAGCCTGACTAGCGGACCTTACAATGAGCAGTTCTTC. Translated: CASSLTSGPYNEQFF.

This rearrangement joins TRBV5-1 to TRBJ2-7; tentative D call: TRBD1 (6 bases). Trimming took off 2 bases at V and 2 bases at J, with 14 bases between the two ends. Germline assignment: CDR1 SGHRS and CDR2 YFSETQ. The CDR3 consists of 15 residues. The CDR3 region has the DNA TGCGCCAGCAGCTTCTGGGCGCAGGGGCCCTACGAGCAGTACTTC. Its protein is CASSFWAQGPYEQYF.

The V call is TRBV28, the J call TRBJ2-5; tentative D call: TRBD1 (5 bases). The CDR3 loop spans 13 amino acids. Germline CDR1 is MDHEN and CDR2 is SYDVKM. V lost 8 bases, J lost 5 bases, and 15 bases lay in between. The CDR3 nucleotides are TGTGCCAGCTCGGAAGGGGTGGGCGAGACCCAGTACTTC. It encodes CASSEGVGETQYF.

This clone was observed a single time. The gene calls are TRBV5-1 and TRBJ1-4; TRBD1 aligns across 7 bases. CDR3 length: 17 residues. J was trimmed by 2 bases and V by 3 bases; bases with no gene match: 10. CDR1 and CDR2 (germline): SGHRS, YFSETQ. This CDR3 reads CASSYVLQGTTNEKLFF. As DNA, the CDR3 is TGCGCCAGCAGCTATGTACTACAGGGGACGACTAATGAAAAACTGTTTTTT.

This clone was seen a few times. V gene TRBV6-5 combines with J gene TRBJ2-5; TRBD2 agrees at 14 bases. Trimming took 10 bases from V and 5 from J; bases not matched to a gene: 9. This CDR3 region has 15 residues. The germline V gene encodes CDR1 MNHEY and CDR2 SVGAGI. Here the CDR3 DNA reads TGTGCCACAAAAGGGACTAGCGGGAGACTGGAGACCCAGTACTTC. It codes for CATKGTSGRLETQYF.

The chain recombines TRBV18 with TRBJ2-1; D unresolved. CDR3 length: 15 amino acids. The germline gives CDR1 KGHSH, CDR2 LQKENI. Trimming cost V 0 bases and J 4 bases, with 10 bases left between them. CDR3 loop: CASSPPGFNYNEQFF. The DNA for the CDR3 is TGTGCCAGCTCACCACCCGGTTTCAATTACAATGAGCAGTTCTTC.

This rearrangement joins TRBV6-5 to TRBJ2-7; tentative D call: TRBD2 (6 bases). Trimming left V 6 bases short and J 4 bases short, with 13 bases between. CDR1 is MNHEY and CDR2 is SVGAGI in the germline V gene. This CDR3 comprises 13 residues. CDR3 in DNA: TGTGCCAGCAGGGGGACTGATCGGTACGAGCAGTACTTC. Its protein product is CASRGTDRYEQYF.

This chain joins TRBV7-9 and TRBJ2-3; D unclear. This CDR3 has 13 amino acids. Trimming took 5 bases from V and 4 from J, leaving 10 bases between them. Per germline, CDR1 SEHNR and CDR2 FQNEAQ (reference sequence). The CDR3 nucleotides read TGTGCCAGCAGCGAATATTTAGCAGATACGCAGTATTTT. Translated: CASSEYLADTQYF.

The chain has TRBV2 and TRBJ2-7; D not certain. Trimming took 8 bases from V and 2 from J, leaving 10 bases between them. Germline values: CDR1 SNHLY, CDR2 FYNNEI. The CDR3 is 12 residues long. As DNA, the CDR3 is TGTGCCAGCGATGACAACCCCTACGAGCAGTACTTC. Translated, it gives CASDDNPYEQYF.